The sequence of this T cell receptor (beta chain) was determined in a study of shared clonotypes between healthy human individuals. General observations from the study: How much donors shared clonotypes was expected to be affected by sequencing depth.

Points on this clone: Its target is not known.

CD45RO-negative cells were positively selected for CCR7, leaving out terminally differentiated effector memory CD45RA+ cells. Sequencing was at deep level. Original processing notes: Junction-only sequences produced by ImmunoSEQ had no quality scores, so filtering differed. Using immunoSEQ multiplex PCR, the repertoire was profiled, and TCRdb retains in-frame clones only, with some absent. That table supplies the V and J calls and clone size; D and trimming were determined from the DNA. The sample has 500,000 to 700,000 clones; roughly 95% are singletons. The CDR3 contains 14 residues. The germline V gene has CDR1 SNHLY and CDR2 FYNNEI. Unmatched junction bases numbered 5, after V lost 6 bases and J lost 5 bases.

The source of this sequence is a woman in her thirties in good health. Material for sequencing was naive CD8+ T cells sorted from blood. The chain links TRBV2 to TRBJ2-3; the match to TRBD2 covers 10 bases. The CDR3: CASRSGRAIDTQYF. In DNA form, the CDR3 reads TGTGCCAGCAGAAGCGGGAGGGCTATAGATACGCAGTATTTT. Combining the CDR3 with reference TRBV2 and TRBJ2-3 gives the whole variable domain EPEVTQTPSHQVTQMGQEVILRCVPISNHLYFYWYRQILGQKVEFLVSFYNNEISEKSEIFDDQFSVERPDGSNFTLKIRSTKLEDSAMYFCASRSGRAIDTQYFGPGTRLTVL.